Included here is one T cell receptor beta chain sequence, with context. The antigen is undetermined. Primed by a sample-barcoded 5' primer and a J-beta primer mix, a second PCR proceeded for 7 to 11 cycles. Using its own MiXCR run on the 5' RACE reads, TCRdb lists one record per CDR3 protein. The data contain 600,000 to 900,000 distinct CDR3 sequences, around 24% of them seen just once; the ten biggest clones take up around 2.9%. This specimen belongs to a study of blood T cells in healthy people across ages. Overall study findings and caveats: Researchers deemed the diversity estimates from one million T cells underestimates.

The same data also went into a second study, on T cells of mothers and their children.

This TCR was sampled from a boy aged 5-17 years in good health. The sequenced material came from blood.

CDR3 sequence (DNA): TGCGCCAGCAGCTTGGGGCAGGGGGTTGATGAGCAGTTCTTC. Translation: CASSLGQGVDEQFF. The gene calls are TRBV5-1 and TRBJ2-1, with 7 bases lining up with TRBD1. Trimming cost V 0 bases and J 8 bases; bases outside gene matches: 5. Germline CDR1 SGHRS, CDR2 YFSETQ. CDR3 length equals 14 residues.